The next 7 T cell receptor beta chains were all read from a single sample in a study of T-cell memory formation after mild COVID-19. Each CDR3 protein gets one entry after TCRdb re-called the 5' RACE reads with MiXCR. The table includes 110,000 or so distinct CDR3 sequences, over 15% detected once. What was sequenced was PBMCs or a T cell subset sorted from them (not recorded which). The origin of the receptors is a man younger than 35 who had mild COVID-19 (a few samples of this study predate the infection). Cell type and time point are not known.

This chain links TRBV7-2 with TRBJ2-7; 8 nucleotides match TRBD2. CDR1 and CDR2 (germline): SGHTA, FQGNSA. Trimming removed 8 bases from V and 2 bases from J; junction bases left unmatched: 8. The CDR3 is 14 residues long. The CDR3 coding sequence is TGTGCCAGCGGACTACTAGCGGCCCCCTACGAGCAGTACTTC. Protein: CASGLLAAPYEQYF.

This clonotype was observed many times. The V and J genes are TRBV6-5 and TRBJ2-4; unclear D gene. This CDR3 region has 13 residues. Germline loops: CDR1 MNHEY, CDR2 SVGAGI. V gave up 6 bases and J gave up 5 bases, with 11 bases separating them. CDR3 sequence reads: CASRSPLENIQYF. CDR3 nucleotide sequence: TGTGCCAGCAGGAGCCCGCTGGAAAACATTCAGTACTTC.

The rearrangement joins TRBV15 to TRBJ2-6, with 7 nucleotides matching TRBD1. The CDR3 contains 16 residues. The V gene's germline CDR1 is LNHNV and CDR2 YYDKDF (reference sequence). With 8 bases clipped from V and 0 bases from J, the junction kept 7 bases outside the gene matches. In DNA, the CDR3 is TGTGCCACCTGCCCAGGGGGATCCTCTGGGGCCAACGTCCTGACTTTC. Translated, it gives CATCPGGSSGANVLTF.

The chain carries TRBV6-2 or TRBV6-3 and TRBJ1-1, with D perhaps matching TRBD1 (5 bases). The CDR3 extends over 15 amino acids. The ends were cut back, 2 bases at V and 6 bases at J, with 16 bases in the middle. The germline V gene encodes CDR1 MNHEY and CDR2 SVGEGT. The CDR3 region has the DNA TGTGCCAGCAGTTACCCCCGGGACTCTATCCCTGAAGCTTTCTTT. This gives the protein CASSYPRDSIPEAFF.

This clonotype was observed a few times. The rearrangement uses TRBV5-1 and TRBJ2-3, with a possible D match to TRBD2 (5 bases). This CDR3 is 14 amino acids long. V was trimmed by 7 bases and J by 6 bases, leaving 18 bases between them. CDR1 is SGHRS and CDR2 is YFSETQ in the germline V gene. CDR3 nucleotides: TGCGCCAGCTCCCCCACCGCGACGGGGGATACGCAGTATTTT. Amino acid sequence: CASSPTATGDTQYF.

This rearrangement joins TRBV12-3 or TRBV12-4 to TRBJ2-1; 8 bases map to TRBD2. This CDR3 is 14 amino acids long. The V segment lost 6 bases and the J segment 8 bases; nucleotides outside the gene matches: 9. The chain's CDR3 is CASRFSGVGDEQFF. For the CDR3, the DNA is TGTGCCAGCAGATTTAGCGGGGTGGGCGATGAGCAGTTCTTC.

This clonotype was seen a few times. The chain employs TRBV6-2 or TRBV6-3 and TRBJ1-1; D is perhaps TRBD1 (5 bases). Looked up from germline, CDR1 is MNHEY and CDR2 is SVGEGT. V lost 2 bases to trimming and J lost 3 bases, with 10 bases between them. The CDR3 sequence is 14 residues long. CDR3 nucleotides: TGTGCCAGCAGTTACGGGGGAAGTTACACTGAAGCTTTCTTT. Its protein is CASSYGGSYTEAFF.